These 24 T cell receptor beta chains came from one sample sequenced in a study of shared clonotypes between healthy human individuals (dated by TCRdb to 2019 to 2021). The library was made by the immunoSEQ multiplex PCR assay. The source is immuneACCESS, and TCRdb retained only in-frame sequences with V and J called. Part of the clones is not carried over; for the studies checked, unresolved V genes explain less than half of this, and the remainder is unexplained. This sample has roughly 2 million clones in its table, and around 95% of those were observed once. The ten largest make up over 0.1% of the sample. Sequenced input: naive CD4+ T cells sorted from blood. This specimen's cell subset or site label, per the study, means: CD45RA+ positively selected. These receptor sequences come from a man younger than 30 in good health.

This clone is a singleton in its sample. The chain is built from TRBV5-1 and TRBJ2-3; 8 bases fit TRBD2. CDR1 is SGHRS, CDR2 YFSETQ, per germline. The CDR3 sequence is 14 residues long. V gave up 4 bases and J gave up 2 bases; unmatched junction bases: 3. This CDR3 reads CASSDGGATDTQYF. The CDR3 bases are TGCGCCAGCAGCGACGGGGGGGCCACAGATACGCAGTATTTT.

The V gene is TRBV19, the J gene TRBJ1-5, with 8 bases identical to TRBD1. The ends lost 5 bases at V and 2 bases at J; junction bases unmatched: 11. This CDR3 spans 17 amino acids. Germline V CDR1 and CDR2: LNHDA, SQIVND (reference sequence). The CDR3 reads CASSYFQGALRNQPQHF. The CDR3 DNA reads TGTGCCAGTAGTTATTTTCAGGGGGCCTTGCGCAATCAGCCCCAGCATTTT.

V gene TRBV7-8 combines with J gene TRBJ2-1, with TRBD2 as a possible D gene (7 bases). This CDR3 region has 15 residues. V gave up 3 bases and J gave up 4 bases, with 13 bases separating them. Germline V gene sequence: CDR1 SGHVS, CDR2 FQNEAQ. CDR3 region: CASSLVGGPYNEQFF. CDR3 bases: TGTGCCAGCAGCTTGGTCGGGGGGCCGTACAATGAGCAGTTCTTC.

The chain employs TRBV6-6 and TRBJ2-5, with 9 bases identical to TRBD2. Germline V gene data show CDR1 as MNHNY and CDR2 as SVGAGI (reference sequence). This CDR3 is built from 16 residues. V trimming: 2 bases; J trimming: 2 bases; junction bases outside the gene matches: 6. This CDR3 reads CASSYGVSGSQETQYF. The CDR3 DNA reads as TGTGCCAGCAGTTACGGGGTTAGCGGGAGTCAAGAGACCCAGTACTTC.

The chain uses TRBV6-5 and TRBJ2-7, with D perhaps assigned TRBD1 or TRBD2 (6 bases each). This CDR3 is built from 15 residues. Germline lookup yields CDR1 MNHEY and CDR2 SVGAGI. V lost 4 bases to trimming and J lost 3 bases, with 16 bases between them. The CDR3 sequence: CASSSLFRGGYEQYF. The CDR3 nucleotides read TGTGCCAGCAGTTCCCTTTTCAGGGGAGGCTACGAGCAGTACTTC.

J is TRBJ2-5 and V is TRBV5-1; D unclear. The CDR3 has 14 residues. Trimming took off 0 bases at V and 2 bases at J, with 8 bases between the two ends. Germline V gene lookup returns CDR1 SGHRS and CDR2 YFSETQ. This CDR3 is CASSLGSQQETQYF. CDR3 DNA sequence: TGCGCCAGCAGCTTGGGTTCCCAGCAAGAGACCCAGTACTTC. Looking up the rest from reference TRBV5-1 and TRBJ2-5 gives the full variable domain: KAGVTQTPRYLIKTRGQQVTLSCSPISGHRSVSWYQQTPGQGLQFLFEYFSETQRNKGNFPGRFSGRQFSNSRSEMNVSTLELGDSALYLCASSLGSQQETQYFGPGTRLLVL.

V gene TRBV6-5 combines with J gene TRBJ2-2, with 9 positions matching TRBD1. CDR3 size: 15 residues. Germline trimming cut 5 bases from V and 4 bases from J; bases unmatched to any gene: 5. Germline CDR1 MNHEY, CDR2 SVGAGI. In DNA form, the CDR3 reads TGTGCCAGCAGTGGACAGGGGTATAGCACCGGGGAGCTGTTTTTT. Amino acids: CASSGQGYSTGELFF.

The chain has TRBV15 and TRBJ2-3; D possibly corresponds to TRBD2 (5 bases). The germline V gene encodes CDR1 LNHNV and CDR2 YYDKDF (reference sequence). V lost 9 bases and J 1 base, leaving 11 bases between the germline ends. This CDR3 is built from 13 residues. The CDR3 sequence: CATSLRGTDTQYF. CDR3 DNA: TGTGCCACTTCTTTGAGGGGCACAGATACGCAGTATTTT.

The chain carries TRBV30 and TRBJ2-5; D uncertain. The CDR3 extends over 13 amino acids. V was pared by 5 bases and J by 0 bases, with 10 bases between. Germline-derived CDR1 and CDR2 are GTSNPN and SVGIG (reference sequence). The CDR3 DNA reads TGTGCCTGGGACTGGGGTAACCAAGAGACCCAGTACTTC. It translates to CAWDWGNQETQYF.

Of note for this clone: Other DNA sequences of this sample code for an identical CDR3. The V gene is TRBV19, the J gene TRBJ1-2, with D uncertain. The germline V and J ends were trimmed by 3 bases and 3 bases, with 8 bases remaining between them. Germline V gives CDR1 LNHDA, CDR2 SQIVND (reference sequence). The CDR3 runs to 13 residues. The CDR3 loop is CASSISGDYGYTF. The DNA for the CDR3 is TGTGCCAGTAGTATTTCCGGAGACTATGGCTACACCTTC. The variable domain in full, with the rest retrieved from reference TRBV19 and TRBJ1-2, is DGGITQSPKYLFRKEGQNVTLSCEQNLNHDAMYWYRQDPGQGLRLIYYSQIVNDFQKGDIAEGYSVSREKKESFPLTVTSAQKNPTAFYLCASSISGDYGYTFGSGTRLTVV.

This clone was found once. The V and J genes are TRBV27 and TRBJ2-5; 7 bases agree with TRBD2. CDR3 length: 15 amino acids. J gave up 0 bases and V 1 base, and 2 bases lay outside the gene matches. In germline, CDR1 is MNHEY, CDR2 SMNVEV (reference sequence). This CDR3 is CASSLWGTNQETQYF. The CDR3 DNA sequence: TGTGCCAGCAGTTTATGGGGGACTAACCAAGAGACCCAGTACTTC.

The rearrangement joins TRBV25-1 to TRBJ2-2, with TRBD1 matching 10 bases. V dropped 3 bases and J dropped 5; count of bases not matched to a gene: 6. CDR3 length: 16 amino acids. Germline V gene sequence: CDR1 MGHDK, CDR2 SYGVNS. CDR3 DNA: TGTGCCAGCAGTGACCCCGGGACAGGGGAGACCGGGGAGCTGTTTTTT. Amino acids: CASSDPGTGETGELFF.

CDR3 region: CASSLIGEPPYGYTF. The CDR3, as DNA: TGTGCCAGCAGCTTAATCGGGGAGCCCCCCTATGGCTACACCTTC. The chain employs TRBV11-3 and TRBJ1-2; D ambiguous. This CDR3 spans 15 amino acids. V shed 2 bases and J shed 4 bases, with 14 bases lying between them. Per the germline V gene, CDR1 is SGHNT and CDR2 is YENEEA.

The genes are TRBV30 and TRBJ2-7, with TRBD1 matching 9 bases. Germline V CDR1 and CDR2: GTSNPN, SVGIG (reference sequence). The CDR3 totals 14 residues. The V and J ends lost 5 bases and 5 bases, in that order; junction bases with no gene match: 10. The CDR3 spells CAWRRKDRGHEQYF. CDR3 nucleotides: TGTGCCTGGCGGAGAAAGGACAGGGGCCACGAGCAGTACTTC. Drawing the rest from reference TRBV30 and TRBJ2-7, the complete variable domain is SQTIHQWPATLVQPVGSPLSLECTVEGTSNPNLYWYRQAAGRGLQLLFYSVGIGQISSEVPQNLSASRPQDRQFILSSKKLLLSDSGFYLCAWRRKDRGHEQYFGPGTRLTVT.

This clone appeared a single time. The CDR3 loop is CASTSGSSTEAFF. For the CDR3, the DNA is TGTGCCAGCACCTCGGGGTCATCCACTGAAGCTTTCTTT. The J gene is TRBJ1-1, the V gene TRBV28; D ambiguous. This CDR3 has 13 amino acids. V dropped 7 bases and J dropped 4 bases, with 13 bases sitting between them. The germline V gene has CDR1 MDHEN and CDR2 SYDVKM.

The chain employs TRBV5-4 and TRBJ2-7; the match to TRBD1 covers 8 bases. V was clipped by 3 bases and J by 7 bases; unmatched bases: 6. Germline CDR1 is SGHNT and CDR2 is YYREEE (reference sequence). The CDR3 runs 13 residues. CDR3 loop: CASSSGQGWEQYF. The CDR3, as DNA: TGTGCCAGCAGCTCTGGACAGGGATGGGAGCAGTACTTC. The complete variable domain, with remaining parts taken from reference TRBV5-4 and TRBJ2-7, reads ETGVTQSPTHLIKTRGQQVTLRCSSQSGHNTVSWYQQALGQGPQFIFQYYREEENGRGNFPPRFSGLQFPNYSSELNVNALELDDSALYLCASSSGQGWEQYFGPGTRLTVT.

The CDR3 region has the DNA TGTGCCAGCGGCCCAGAGGGATCCTTTACCGGGGAGCTGTTTTTT. Translated, it gives CASGPEGSFTGELFF. The chain has TRBV2 and TRBJ2-2, with D perhaps TRBD2 (5 bases). This CDR3 has 15 residues. The germline V and J ends were trimmed by 8 bases and 5 bases, with 18 bases remaining between them. In germline, CDR1 is SNHLY, CDR2 FYNNEI.

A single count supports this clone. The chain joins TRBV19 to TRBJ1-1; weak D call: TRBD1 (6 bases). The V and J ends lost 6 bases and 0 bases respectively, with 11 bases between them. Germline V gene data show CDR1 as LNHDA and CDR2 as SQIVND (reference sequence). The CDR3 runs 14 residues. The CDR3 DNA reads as TGTGCCAGTAGAACAGGGTTTATGAACACTGAAGCTTTCTTT. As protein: CASRTGFMNTEAFF.

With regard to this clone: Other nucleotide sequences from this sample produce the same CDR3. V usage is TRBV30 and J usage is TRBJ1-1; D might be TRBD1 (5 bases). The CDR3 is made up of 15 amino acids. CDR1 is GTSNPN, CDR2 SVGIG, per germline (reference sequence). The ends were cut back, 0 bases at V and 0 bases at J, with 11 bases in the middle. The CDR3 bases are TGTGCCTGGAGTGTTCGGGGCAGGATGAACACTGAAGCTTTCTTT. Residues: CAWSVRGRMNTEAFF.

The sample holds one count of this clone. The CDR3 DNA reads TGTGCCAGCAGTGAATTGGGGGTTTCAGAGACCCAGTACTTC. Its translation: CASSELGVSETQYF. V is TRBV25-1 and J is TRBJ2-5; D assignment may be TRBD1 or TRBD2 (5 bases each). Per the germline V gene, CDR1 is MGHDK and CDR2 is SYGVNS. The V and J ends lost 1 base and 4 bases respectively, with 10 bases between them. The CDR3 covers 14 residues.

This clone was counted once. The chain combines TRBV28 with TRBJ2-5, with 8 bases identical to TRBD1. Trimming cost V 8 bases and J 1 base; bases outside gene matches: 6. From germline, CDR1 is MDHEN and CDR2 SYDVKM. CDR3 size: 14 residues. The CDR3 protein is CASHGTGGQETQYF. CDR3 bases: TGTGCCAGCCACGGAACAGGGGGCCAAGAGACCCAGTACTTC.

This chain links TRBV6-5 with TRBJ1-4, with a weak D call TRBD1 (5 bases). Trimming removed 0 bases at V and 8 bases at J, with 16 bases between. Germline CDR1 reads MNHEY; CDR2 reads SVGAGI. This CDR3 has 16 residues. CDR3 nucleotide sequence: TGTGCCAGCAGTTACTCGGGTCAAGGGGTGCGCGAAAAACTGTTTTTT. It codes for CASSYSGQGVREKLFF.

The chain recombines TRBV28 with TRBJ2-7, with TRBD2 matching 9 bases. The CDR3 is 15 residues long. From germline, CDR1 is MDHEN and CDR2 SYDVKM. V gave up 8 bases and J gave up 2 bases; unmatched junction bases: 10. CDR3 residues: CASGESGRRAYEQYF. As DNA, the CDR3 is TGTGCCAGCGGGGAGAGCGGGAGGAGGGCCTACGAGCAGTACTTC. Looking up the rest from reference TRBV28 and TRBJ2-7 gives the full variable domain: DVKVTQSSRYLVKRTGEKVFLECVQDMDHENMFWYRQDPGLGLRLIYFSYDVKMKEKGDIPEGYSVSREKKERFSLILESASTNQTSMYLCASGESGRRAYEQYFGPGTRLTVT.

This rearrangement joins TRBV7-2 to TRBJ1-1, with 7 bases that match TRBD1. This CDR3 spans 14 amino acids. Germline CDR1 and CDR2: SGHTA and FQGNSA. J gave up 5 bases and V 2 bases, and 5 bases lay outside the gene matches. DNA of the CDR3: TGTGCCAGCAGCTTAACAGGGGTTGAAACTGAAGCTTTCTTT. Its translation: CASSLTGVETEAFF.